Below, 10 T cell receptor beta chains from the same sample are listed, as sequenced in a study of blood T cell repertoires in COVID-19. TCRdb's table, derived via immunoSEQ multiplex PCR, lists solely in-frame clones and lacks some. The sample has roughly 65,000 clones, over 80% seen once. Specimen: peripheral blood. Every receptor here comes from a human donor in a cohort sampled during active COVID-19.

A single count supports this clone. The J gene is TRBJ2-7, the V gene TRBV3-1 (or the pseudogene TRBV3-2); 7 bases align to TRBD1. The CDR3 consists of 13 residues. Germline values: CDR1 LGHDT, CDR2 YNNKEL (reference sequence). The J segment lost 1 base and the V segment lost 4 bases, leaving 1 base of the junction unmatched. CDR3 region: CASSRTGSYEQYF. CDR3 nucleotides: TGTGCCAGCAGCCGGACAGGATCCTACGAGCAGTACTTC.

The chain employs TRBV6-5 and TRBJ2-6, with TRBD1 matching 10 bases. The germline V gene encodes CDR1 MNHEY and CDR2 SVGAGI. The V gene end was trimmed by 11 bases and the J gene end by 1 base; junction bases not matched to a gene: 5. The CDR3 loop spans 15 amino acids. The CDR3 sequence: CAGRTGGSGANVLTF. The CDR3 nucleotides read TGTGCCGGGCGGACAGGGGGTTCTGGGGCCAACGTCCTGACTTTC.

The chain is built from TRBV19 and TRBJ1-3; no reliable D call. CDR1 LNHDA and CDR2 SQIVND come from the germline V gene (reference sequence). With 10 bases removed from V and 0 bases from J, the gap between germline ends came to 16 bases. This CDR3 has 15 amino acids. CDR3 nucleotide sequence: TGTGCCACCACTGCATGGGCCGTCTCTGGAAACACCATATATTTT. Amino acids: CATTAWAVSGNTIYF.

This chain connects TRBV7-2 to TRBJ1-2, with 9 nucleotides matching TRBD1. This CDR3 has 13 amino acids. CDR1 is SGHTA, CDR2 FQGNSA, per germline. With V trimmed by 3 bases and J by 5 bases, 1 base remained unmatched. CDR3 nucleotide sequence: TGTGCCAGCAGCTTGGGGACAGGGTATGGCTACACCTTC. This sequence encodes CASSLGTGYGYTF.

This chain's CDR3 is CASSLGPQETQYF. The CDR3 nucleotides are TGTGCCAGCAGCTTAGGGCCCCAAGAGACCCAGTACTTC. The V gene is TRBV7-3, the J gene TRBJ2-5; D is uncertain. Germline CDR1 is SGHTA and CDR2 is FQGTGA. This CDR3 has 13 amino acids. V dropped 2 bases and J dropped 1 base, with 5 bases sitting between them.

This sequence joins TRBV30 and TRBJ1-6, with 7 bases aligning to TRBD1. CDR1 GTSNPN and CDR2 SVGIG come from the germline V gene (reference sequence). The CDR3 is 15 residues long. V lost 3 bases to trimming and J lost 7 bases; unmatched junction nucleotides: 9. The CDR3 nucleotides are TGTGCCTGGAGCCTTAGACAGGGTACCAATTCACCCCTCCACTTT. It codes for CAWSLRQGTNSPLHF. Full variable domain (rest looked up from reference TRBV30 and TRBJ1-6): SQTIHQWPATLVQPVGSPLSLECTVEGTSNPNLYWYRQAAGRGLQLLFYSVGIGQISSEVPQNLSASRPQDRQFILSSKKLLLSDSGFYLCAWSLRQGTNSPLHFGNGTRLTVT.

This clone was detected once. The chain combines TRBV4-1 with TRBJ1-1, with TRBD1 as a possible D gene (6 bases). Looked up from germline, CDR1 is MGHRA and CDR2 is YSYEKL. The CDR3 is 15 amino acids. V was cut by 2 bases and J by 6 bases, with 16 bases left in between. DNA for the CDR3: TGCGCCAGCAGCCAATCTGGACCAGGGGCGTCTGAAGCTTTCTTT. Its protein is CASSQSGPGASEAFF.

The chain employs TRBV28 and TRBJ1-4; 8 bases align to TRBD1. Germline lookup yields CDR1 MDHEN and CDR2 SYDVKM. J gave up 3 bases and V 3 bases, and 3 bases lay outside the gene matches. There are 15 residues in the CDR3. The CDR3 nucleotides are TGTGCCAGCAGTTTGGGACAGGACCCTAATGAAAAACTGTTTTTT. Translation: CASSLGQDPNEKLFF.

This clone was detected only once. The rearrangement uses TRBV7-9 and TRBJ1-6; D is unclear. The CDR3 consists of 12 residues. V lost 4 bases to trimming and J lost 6 bases, with 4 bases between them. The germline V gene encodes CDR1 SEHNR and CDR2 FQNEAQ (reference sequence). CDR3 DNA: TGTGCCAGCAGCTCGGGTAATTCACCCCTCCACTTT. Translating gives CASSSGNSPLHF.

This chain links TRBV5-5 with TRBJ1-1, with TRBD1 identical over 8 bases. CDR3 length: 14 residues. CDR1 and CDR2 (germline): SGHKS, YYEKEE (reference sequence). V dropped 4 bases and J dropped 4; count of bases not matched to a gene: 6. The CDR3 DNA sequence: TGTGCCAGCAGCACTTCACAGGGGGTCACTGAAGCTTTCTTT. It is translated as CASSTSQGVTEAFF. Full variable domain (rest looked up from reference TRBV5-5 and TRBJ1-1): DAGVTQSPTHLIKTRGQQVTLRCSPISGHKSVSWYQQVLGQGPQFIFQYYEKEERGRGNFPDRFSARQFPNYSSELNVNALLLGDSALYLCASSTSQGVTEAFFGQGTRLTVV.